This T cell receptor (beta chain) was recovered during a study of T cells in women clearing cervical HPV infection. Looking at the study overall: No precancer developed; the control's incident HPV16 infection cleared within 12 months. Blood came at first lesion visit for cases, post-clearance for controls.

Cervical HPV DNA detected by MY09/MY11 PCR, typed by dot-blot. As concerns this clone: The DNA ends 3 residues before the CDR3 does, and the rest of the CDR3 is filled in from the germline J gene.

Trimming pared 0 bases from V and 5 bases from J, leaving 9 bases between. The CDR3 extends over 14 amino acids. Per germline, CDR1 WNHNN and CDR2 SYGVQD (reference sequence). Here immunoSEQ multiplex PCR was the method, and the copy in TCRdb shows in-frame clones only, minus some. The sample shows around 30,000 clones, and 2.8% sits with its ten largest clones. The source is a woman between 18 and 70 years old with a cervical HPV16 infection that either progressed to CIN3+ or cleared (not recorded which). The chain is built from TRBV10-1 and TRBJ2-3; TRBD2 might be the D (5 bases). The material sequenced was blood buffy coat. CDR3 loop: CASSESVAQDTQYF. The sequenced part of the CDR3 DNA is TGCGCCAGCAGTGAGTCGGTAGCGCAAGATACG.